The present T cell receptor (beta chain) was sequenced within a study of spatial heterogeneity in lung cancer. On the study more broadly: Each distinct TCR and UMI combination averaged more than ten appearances in raw reads.

A unique molecular identifier was carried by every single TCR cDNA molecule. TCRdb passed the 5' RACE reads through MiXCR, listing each CDR3 protein once. The top ten clones hold under 85% of a sample with around 6,700 distinct CDR3 sequences, more than 6% of them seen once. Study-wide results and limits: Follow-up blood showed ubiquitous expanded tumor TCRs less than blood at resection did.

The sample's time point: sample taken at primary tumor resection. The input material, whole RNA from tumor, nontumor lung or frozen PBMC, was sequenced unsorted. Samples were obtained from approximately 76 donors, all untreated early-stage non-small cell lung cancer patients. This CDR3 has 13 residues. Germline CDR1 and CDR2: SQVTM and ANQGSEA. Trimming shortened V by 0 bases and J by 5 bases, and 10 bases separated the two germline ends. The sample holds many counts of this clonotype. As yet, its antigen is unknown. A library made for alpha chains picked up this beta chain off target, so its size means little.

The clonotype comes from a male donor with early-stage non-small cell lung cancer. The chain recombines TRBV29-1 with TRBJ2-5; D may be TRBD1 (5 bases). The sample was PBMCs, taken at surgery. The CDR3 coding sequence is TGCAGCGTTGAAGAAGGGGTGGTGGAGACCCAGTACTTC. Its protein product is CSVEEGVVETQYF.